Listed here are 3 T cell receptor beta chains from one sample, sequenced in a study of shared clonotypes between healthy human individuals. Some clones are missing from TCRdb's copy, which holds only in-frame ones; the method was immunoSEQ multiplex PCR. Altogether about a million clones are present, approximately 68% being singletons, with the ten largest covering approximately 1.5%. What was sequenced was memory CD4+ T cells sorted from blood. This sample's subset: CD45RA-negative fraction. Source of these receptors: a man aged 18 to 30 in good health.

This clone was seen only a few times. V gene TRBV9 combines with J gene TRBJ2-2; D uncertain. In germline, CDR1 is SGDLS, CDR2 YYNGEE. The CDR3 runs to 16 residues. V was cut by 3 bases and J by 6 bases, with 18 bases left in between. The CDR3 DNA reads TGTGCCAGCAGCGCTAGACCCGAGCTACCGCCCGGGGAGCTGTTTTTT. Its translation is CASSARPELPPGELFF.

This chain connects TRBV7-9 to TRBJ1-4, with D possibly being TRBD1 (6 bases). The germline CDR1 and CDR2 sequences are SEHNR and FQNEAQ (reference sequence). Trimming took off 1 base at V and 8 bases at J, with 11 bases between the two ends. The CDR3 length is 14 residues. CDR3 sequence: CASSLVRQGEKLFF. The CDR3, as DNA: TGTGCCAGCAGCTTAGTCCGCCAGGGGGAAAAACTGTTTTTT. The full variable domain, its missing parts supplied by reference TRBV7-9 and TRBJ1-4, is DTGVSQNPRHKITKRGQNVTFRCDPISEHNRLYWYRQTLGQGPEFLTYFQNEAQLEKSRLLSDRFSAERPKGSFSTLEIQRTEQGDSAMYLCASSLVRQGEKLFFGSGTQLSVL.

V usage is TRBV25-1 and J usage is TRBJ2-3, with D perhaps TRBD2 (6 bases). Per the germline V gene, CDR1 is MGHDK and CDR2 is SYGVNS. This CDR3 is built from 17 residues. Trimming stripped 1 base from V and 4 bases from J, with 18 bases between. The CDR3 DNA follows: TGTGCCAGCAGTGAATTTGGGACTCCTAACAAGGCAGATACGCAGTATTTT. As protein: CASSEFGTPNKADTQYF.